This passage covers 29 T cell receptor beta chains from one sample sequenced in a study of blood T cell repertoires in COVID-19 (TCRdb year 2020). The library was generated by the immunoSEQ multiplex PCR assay. TCRdb retrieved this table from immuneACCESS and kept in-frame rearrangements only. Not all clones are present; in checked studies, unresolved V genes account for under half, and no reason is known for the remainder. A total of almost 55,000 clones appear in this sample, around 87% of them only once. Jointly, the top ten make up less than 9% of the sample. Specimen: peripheral blood. The receptor set was obtained from a man aged 45-60 years with active COVID-19.

The genes are TRBV7-3 and TRBJ1-4, with D possibly being TRBD1 (5 bases). V gave up 1 base and J gave up 11 bases, with 11 bases separating them. Per the germline V gene, CDR1 is SGHTA and CDR2 is FQGTGA. The CDR3 totals 13 residues. Written as DNA, the CDR3 is TGTGCCAGCAGCTTAAGTGGGGGGACGAAACTGTTTTTT. Its translation is CASSLSGGTKLFF.

The chain links TRBV6-6 to TRBJ1-2, with 7 bases lining up with TRBD1. Germline V CDR1 and CDR2: MNHNY, SVGAGI (reference sequence). The CDR3 contains 13 residues. Trimming at V came to 6 bases and at J to 0 bases, leaving 1 base not matched to a gene. The CDR3 region has the DNA TGTGCCAGCAGCAGGGGGTCTAACTATGGCTACACCTTC. This codes for CASSRGSNYGYTF.

This clone appeared a few times. The chain carries TRBV5-3 and TRBJ2-7; a possible D gene is TRBD2 (5 bases). TRBV5-3 is an ORF, and what it does is uncertain. Trimming removed 0 bases at V and 2 bases at J, with 12 bases between. This CDR3 is built from 15 residues. CDR3 loop: CARSLEAESTYEQYF. CDR3 bases: TGTGCCAGAAGCTTGGAAGCGGAGTCCACCTACGAGCAGTACTTC.

The chain employs TRBV6-5 and TRBJ1-1; unclear D gene. The V gene lost 8 bases and the J gene lost 4 bases, with 8 bases spanning the gap. Germline CDR1 and CDR2: MNHEY and SVGAGI. This CDR3 region has 11 residues. CDR3 loop: CASGRGTEAFF. The CDR3 DNA is TGTGCCAGCGGACGGGGCACTGAAGCTTTCTTT.

The chain couples TRBV7-6 to TRBJ2-1, with 9 positions matching TRBD1. The junction had 9 bases not matched to a gene; V was cut back by 2 bases and J by 10 bases. Germline CDR1 and CDR2: SGHVS and FNYEAQ. The length of the CDR3 is 15 residues. The CDR3: CASSLSHRGLGEQFF. DNA for the CDR3: TGTGCCAGCAGCTTAAGTCACAGGGGGCTGGGAGAGCAGTTCTTC.

The chain couples TRBV5-6 to TRBJ1-6, with a possible D match to TRBD1 (6 bases). The CDR3 totals 15 residues. V lost 0 bases and J 7 bases, leaving 11 bases between the germline ends. In germline, CDR1 is SGHDT, CDR2 YYEEEE. The CDR3 spells CASSLGQGPNSPLHF. The CDR3 nucleotides read TGTGCCAGCAGCTTGGGGCAGGGGCCAAATTCACCCCTCCACTTT.

The chain links TRBV5-1 to TRBJ2-3, with D perhaps TRBD2 (6 bases). V was cut by 2 bases and J by 1 base, with 11 bases left in between. The CDR3 loop spans 15 amino acids. The germline CDR1 and CDR2 sequences are SGHRS and YFSETQ. The CDR3 spells CASSFAGRGTDTQYF. The CDR3 bases are TGCGCCAGCAGCTTCGCGGGGCGCGGCACAGATACGCAGTATTTT. The whole variable domain, filled in from reference TRBV5-1 and TRBJ2-3, reads KAGVTQTPRYLIKTRGQQVTLSCSPISGHRSVSWYQQTPGQGLQFLFEYFSETQRNKGNFPGRFSGRQFSNSRSEMNVSTLELGDSALYLCASSFAGRGTDTQYFGPGTRLTVL.

V is TRBV18 and J is TRBJ1-5; possibly TRBD1 for D (5 bases). The CDR3 length is 16 residues. V dropped 2 bases and J dropped 0 bases, with 11 bases sitting between them. Germline CDR1 reads KGHSH; CDR2 reads LQKENI. DNA of the CDR3: TGTGCCAGCTCACCATCCCAGGGAAATAGCAATCAGCCCCAGCATTTT. This sequence encodes CASSPSQGNSNQPQHF.

The sample holds one count of this clone. CDR3 amino acids: CASSPGTSGDYEQFF. The CDR3 nucleotides are TGTGCCAGCAGCCCCGGGACTAGCGGGGATTATGAGCAGTTCTTC. The V gene is TRBV5-6, the J gene TRBJ2-1, with 13 bases identical to TRBD2. V lost 4 bases, J lost 8 bases, and 6 bases stayed unmatched. Germline CDR1 reads SGHDT; CDR2 reads YYEEEE. The CDR3 has 15 residues.

The DNA for the CDR3 is TGTGCCAGCAGTGCCCGGGACAGGTCCTACGAGCAGTACTTC. This translates into CASSARDRSYEQYF. This chain links TRBV28 with TRBJ2-7; 8 positions agree with TRBD1. The CDR3 spans 14 residues. The germline V gene has CDR1 MDHEN and CDR2 SYDVKM. With 5 bases clipped from V and 1 base from J, the junction kept 4 bases outside the gene matches.

The chain is built from TRBV28 and TRBJ2-7, with D possibly being TRBD1 (6 bases). V gave up 4 bases and J gave up 4 bases, with 14 bases separating them. The CDR3 totals 14 residues. CDR1 is MDHEN and CDR2 is SYDVKM in the germline V gene. The CDR3 sequence is CASSSRGVGYEQYF. In DNA form, the CDR3 reads TGTGCCAGCAGTTCCAGGGGCGTTGGGTACGAGCAGTACTTC.

In this sample, this clone turned up once. This sequence joins TRBV6-6 and TRBJ2-2; 7 bases align to TRBD1. V lost 7 bases and J lost 4; bases outside the gene matches: 6. The CDR3 covers 14 residues. The germline CDR1 and CDR2 sequences are MNHNY and SVGAGI (reference sequence). The CDR3: CASTPGQFTGELFF. The CDR3 bases are TGTGCCAGCACTCCGGGACAGTTCACCGGGGAGCTGTTTTTT.

This clone has only a few counts. This chain joins TRBV18 and TRBJ1-3; D perhaps matches TRBD1 (5 bases). This CDR3 has 15 amino acids. Germline lookup yields CDR1 KGHSH and CDR2 LQKENI. V was clipped by 3 bases and J by 0 bases, with 9 bases between them. The chain's CDR3 is CASSPGQYSGNTIYF. The CDR3 coding sequence is TGTGCCAGCTCACCGGGGCAGTACTCTGGAAACACCATATATTTT. The complete variable domain, with remaining parts taken from reference TRBV18 and TRBJ1-3, reads NAGVMQNPRHLVRRRGQEARLRCSPMKGHSHVYWYRQLPEEGLKFMVYLQKENIIDESGMPKERFSAEFPKEGPSILRIQQVVRGDSAAYFCASSPGQYSGNTIYFGEGSWLTVV.

This clone has only one observation. V usage is TRBV6-2 or TRBV6-3 and J usage is TRBJ2-7; 10 bases fit TRBD1. V lost 3 bases, J lost 2 bases, and 4 bases stayed unmatched. The CDR3 consists of 15 residues. Germline V gene data show CDR1 as MNHEY and CDR2 as SVGEGT. The CDR3: CASSYLGTGAYEQYF. The CDR3 nucleotides read TGTGCCAGCAGTTATCTTGGGACAGGGGCCTACGAGCAGTACTTC.

This CDR3 reads CASSARSHDRVQQYF. CDR3 DNA: TGTGCCAGCAGCGCCCGTTCCCATGACAGGGTACAGCAGTACTTC. The chain couples TRBV9 to TRBJ2-7; 7 bases are shared with TRBD1. After removal of 3 bases from V and 8 bases from J, the junction contained 14 bases not matched to a gene. Germline V gene sequence: CDR1 SGDLS, CDR2 YYNGEE. This CDR3 has 15 residues.

V usage is TRBV6-1 and J usage is TRBJ2-7; D is unclear. V lost 3 bases to trimming and J lost 2 bases, with 8 bases between them. Looked up from germline, CDR1 is MNHNS and CDR2 is SASEGT. The CDR3 has 13 amino acids. Here the CDR3 DNA reads TGTGCCAGCAGTGAGGCCACAACCTACGAGCAGTACTTC. Encoded protein: CASSEATTYEQYF.

This clone appeared once. This sequence joins TRBV3-1 (or the pseudogene TRBV3-2) and TRBJ2-7; 16 nucleotides align to TRBD2. The V gene end was trimmed by 4 bases and the J gene end by 2 bases; junction bases not matched to a gene: 5. From germline, CDR1 is LGHDT and CDR2 YNNKEL (reference sequence). The CDR3 consists of 17 residues. CDR3 coding DNA: TGTGCCAGCAGCCGGGGACTAGCGGGAGGGGGGGCCTACGAGCAGTACTTC. Its protein product is CASSRGLAGGGAYEQYF.

V is TRBV2 and J is TRBJ2-7; D not resolved. The CDR3 is 13 amino acids. The germline V gene has CDR1 SNHLY and CDR2 FYNNEI. With 3 bases removed from V and 2 bases from J, the gap between germline ends came to 8 bases. The CDR3 coding sequence is TGTGCCAGCAGTGACGGTCTAACCTACGAGCAGTACTTC. It encodes CASSDGLTYEQYF.

This rearrangement joins TRBV21-1 to TRBJ2-1; the DNA was not compared with TRBD2, the D call given in the table. TRBV21-1 is described as a pseudogene. The CDR3 length is 20 residues. CDR3 amino acids: CASVNPSLAGGPSNYNEQFF. CDR3 sequence (DNA): TGTGCCAGCGTCAACCCCAGTCTAGCGGGAGGGCCCTCGAACTACAATGAGCAGTTCTTC.

The chain carries TRBV24-1 and TRBJ1-2, with 8 positions matching TRBD1. The CDR3 totals 14 residues. V was pared by 9 bases and J by 2 bases, with 7 bases of the junction left unmatched. Germline lookup yields CDR1 KGHDR and CDR2 SFDVKD. The chain's CDR3 is CATGPGTGNYGYTF. The DNA for the CDR3 is TGTGCCACCGGACCCGGGACAGGAAACTATGGCTACACCTTC.

The J gene is TRBJ2-4, the V gene TRBV2; D is possibly TRBD2 (6 bases). V was pared by 3 bases and J by 0 bases, with 12 bases between. Germline CDR1 reads SNHLY; CDR2 reads FYNNEI. The CDR3 runs to 16 residues. The CDR3 DNA reads as TGTGCCAGCAGTGAGAGGGAGGCCCTAGCCAAAAACATTCAGTACTTC. Residues: CASSEREALAKNIQYF.

The rearrangement links TRBV7-6 to TRBJ1-3; D unclear. CDR3 size: 15 residues. Germline lookup yields CDR1 SGHVS and CDR2 FNYEAQ. The V gene lost 6 bases and the J gene lost 0 bases, with 12 bases spanning the gap. The CDR3 protein is CASRPGESSGNTIYF. CDR3 DNA sequence: TGTGCCAGCAGGCCTGGAGAAAGCTCTGGAAACACCATATATTTT.

The chain combines TRBV5-4 with TRBJ1-6; D gene ambiguous. CDR3 length equals 18 residues. With 6 bases removed from V and 0 bases from J, the gap between germline ends came to 19 bases. The germline V gene encodes CDR1 SGHNT and CDR2 YYREEE (reference sequence). The CDR3 coding sequence is TGTGCCAGCACTACTGCGAAGGGAGGTGGCTCCTATAATTCACCCCTCCACTTT. This translates into CASTTAKGGGSYNSPLHF.

This chain connects TRBV7-2 to TRBJ2-5; TRBD2 agrees at 11 bases. The CDR3 runs 18 residues. J was trimmed by 2 bases and V by 4 bases; bases with no gene match: 12. The germline V gene encodes CDR1 SGHTA and CDR2 FQGNSA. CDR3 nucleotide sequence: TGTGCCAGCAGCTCCCGGCCGTTGACTAGCGGGGCGCAAGAGACCCAGTACTTC. Residues: CASSSRPLTSGAQETQYF.

The chain carries TRBV28 and TRBJ2-7; 11 bases fit TRBD1. Germline V gene sequence: CDR1 MDHEN, CDR2 SYDVKM. The CDR3 is made up of 15 amino acids. The J segment lost 3 bases and the V segment lost 3 bases, leaving 4 bases of the junction unmatched. CDR3 residues: CASSLGGTGGYEQYF. CDR3 DNA sequence: TGTGCCAGCAGTTTGGGCGGGACAGGGGGCTACGAGCAGTACTTC.

This clone came up a few times. As DNA, the CDR3 is TGTGCCAGCAGCTTAGATTGGATAGGGAGTAATTCACCCCTCCACTTT. Translating it yields CASSLDWIGSNSPLHF. The chain has TRBV11-2 and TRBJ1-6; no clear D gene. Trimming took 0 bases from V and 6 from J, leaving 12 bases between them. This CDR3 comprises 16 residues. CDR1 and CDR2 from the germline V gene are SGHAT and FQNNGV.

The J gene is TRBJ2-7, the V gene TRBV6-2 or TRBV6-3, with D possibly TRBD2 on 5 matching bases. The germline CDR1 and CDR2 sequences are MNHEY and SVGEGT. The CDR3 consists of 14 residues. Trimming left V 5 bases short and J 0 bases short, with 11 bases between. CDR3 residues: CASSLLGLSYEQYF. For the CDR3, the DNA is TGTGCCAGCAGTCTACTAGGGCTCTCCTACGAGCAGTACTTC.

The V call is TRBV3-1 (or the pseudogene TRBV3-2), the J call TRBJ2-5; TRBD2 might be the D (6 bases). V lost 4 bases to trimming and J lost 2 bases, with 14 bases between them. The CDR3 is 15 residues long. CDR1 and CDR2 from the germline V gene are LGHDT and YNNKEL (reference sequence). The CDR3 sequence: CASSPLGGIQETQYF. DNA for the CDR3: TGTGCCAGCAGCCCCCTGGGAGGTATACAAGAGACCCAGTACTTC.

The chain employs TRBV9 and TRBJ2-1; a weak D match, TRBD2 (6 bases). V gave up 0 bases and J gave up 7 bases, with 11 bases separating them. Germline V lookup: CDR1 SGDLS, CDR2 YYNGEE. There are 14 residues in the CDR3. DNA of the CDR3: TGTGCCAGCAGCGTAGGTCTAGCGAAGAATGAGCAGTTCTTC. Encoded protein: CASSVGLAKNEQFF.